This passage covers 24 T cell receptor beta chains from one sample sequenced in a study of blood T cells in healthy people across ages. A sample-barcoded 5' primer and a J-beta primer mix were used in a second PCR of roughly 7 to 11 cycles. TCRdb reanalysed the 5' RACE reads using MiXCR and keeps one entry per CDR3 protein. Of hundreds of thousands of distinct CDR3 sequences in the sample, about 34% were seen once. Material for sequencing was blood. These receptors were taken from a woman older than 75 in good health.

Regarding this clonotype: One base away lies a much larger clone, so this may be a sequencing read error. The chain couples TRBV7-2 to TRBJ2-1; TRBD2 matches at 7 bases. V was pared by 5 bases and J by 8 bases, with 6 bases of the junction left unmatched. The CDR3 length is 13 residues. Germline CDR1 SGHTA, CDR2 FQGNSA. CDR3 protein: CASSGSAGDEQFF. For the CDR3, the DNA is TGTGCCAGCAGCGGTAGCGCGGGGGATGAGCAGTTCTTC.

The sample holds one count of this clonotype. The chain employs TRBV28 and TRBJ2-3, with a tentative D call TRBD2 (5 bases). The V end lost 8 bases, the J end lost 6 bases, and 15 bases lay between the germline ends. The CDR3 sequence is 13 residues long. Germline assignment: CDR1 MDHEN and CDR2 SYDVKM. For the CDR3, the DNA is TGTGCCAGCTCCGAGCATACTAGGGATACGCAGTATTTT. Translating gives CASSEHTRDTQYF.

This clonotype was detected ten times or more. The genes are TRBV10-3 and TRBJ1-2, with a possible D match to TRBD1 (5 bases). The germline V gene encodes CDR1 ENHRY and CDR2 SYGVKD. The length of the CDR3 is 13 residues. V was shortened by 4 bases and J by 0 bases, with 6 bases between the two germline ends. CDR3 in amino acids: CAISGDPNYGYTF. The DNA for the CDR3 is TGTGCCATCAGTGGGGACCCTAACTATGGCTACACCTTC.

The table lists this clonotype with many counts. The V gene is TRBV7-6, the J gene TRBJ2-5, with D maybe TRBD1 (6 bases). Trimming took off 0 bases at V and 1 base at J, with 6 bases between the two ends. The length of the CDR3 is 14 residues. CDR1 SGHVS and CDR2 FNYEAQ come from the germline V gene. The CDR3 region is CASSLADSQETQYF. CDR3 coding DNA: TGTGCCAGCAGCTTAGCGGACAGCCAAGAGACCCAGTACTTC.

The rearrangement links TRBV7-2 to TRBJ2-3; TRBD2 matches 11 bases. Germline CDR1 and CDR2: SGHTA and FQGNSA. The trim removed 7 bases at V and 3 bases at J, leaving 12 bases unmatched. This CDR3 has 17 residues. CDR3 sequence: CASIPQLAGGRTDTQYF. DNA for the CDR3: TGTGCCAGCATCCCCCAGCTAGCGGGGGGCCGAACAGATACGCAGTATTTT.

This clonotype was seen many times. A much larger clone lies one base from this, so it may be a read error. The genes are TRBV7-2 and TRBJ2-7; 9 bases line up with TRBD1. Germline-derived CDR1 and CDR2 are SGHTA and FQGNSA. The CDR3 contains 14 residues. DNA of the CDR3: TGTGCCAGCGGCTTAAACAGGGGGCGCTACGAGCAGTACTTC. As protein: CASGLNRGRYEQYF.

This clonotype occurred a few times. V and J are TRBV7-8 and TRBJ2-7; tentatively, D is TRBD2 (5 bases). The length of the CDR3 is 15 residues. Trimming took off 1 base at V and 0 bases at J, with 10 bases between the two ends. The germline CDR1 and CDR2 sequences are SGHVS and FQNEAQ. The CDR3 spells CASSLEMGSSYEQYF. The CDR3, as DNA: TGTGCCAGCAGCTTAGAGATGGGGAGCTCCTACGAGCAGTACTTC. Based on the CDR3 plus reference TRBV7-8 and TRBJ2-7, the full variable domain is GAGVSQSPRYKVAKRGQDVALRCDPISGHVSLFWYQQALGQGPEFLTYFQNEAQLDKSGLPSDRFFAERPEGSVSTLKIQRTQQEDSAVYLCASSLEMGSSYEQYFGPGTRLTVT.

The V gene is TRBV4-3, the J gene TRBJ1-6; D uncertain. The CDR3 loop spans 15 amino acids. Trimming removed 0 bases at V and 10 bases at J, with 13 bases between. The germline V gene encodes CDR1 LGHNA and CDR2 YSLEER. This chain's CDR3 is CASSQDSEGYSPLHF. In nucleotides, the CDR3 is TGCGCCAGCAGCCAAGATAGTGAGGGTTACTCACCCCTCCACTTT.

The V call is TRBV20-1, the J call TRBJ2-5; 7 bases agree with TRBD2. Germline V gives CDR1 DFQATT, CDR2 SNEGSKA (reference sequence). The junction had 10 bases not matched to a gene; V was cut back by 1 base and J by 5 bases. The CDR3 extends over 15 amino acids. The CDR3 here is CSARGQAGVMETQYF. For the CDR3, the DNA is TGCAGTGCTAGAGGTCAGGCGGGGGTAATGGAGACCCAGTACTTC.

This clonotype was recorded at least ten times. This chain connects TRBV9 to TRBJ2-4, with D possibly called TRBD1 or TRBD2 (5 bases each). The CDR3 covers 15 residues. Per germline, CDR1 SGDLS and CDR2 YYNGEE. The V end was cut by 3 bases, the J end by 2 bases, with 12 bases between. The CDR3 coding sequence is TGTGCCAGCAGCGGGGACGGGCTGTCCAAAAACATTCAGTACTTC. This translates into CASSGDGLSKNIQYF.

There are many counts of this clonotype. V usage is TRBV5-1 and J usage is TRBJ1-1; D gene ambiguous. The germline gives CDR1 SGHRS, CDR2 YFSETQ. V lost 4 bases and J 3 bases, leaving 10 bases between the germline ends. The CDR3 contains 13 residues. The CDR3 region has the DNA TGCGCCAGCAGCATTCGGTGGGACACTGAAGCTTTCTTT. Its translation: CASSIRWDTEAFF.

The CDR3 protein is CASSTLTGIGTTNEKLFF. The CDR3 DNA follows: TGTGCCAGCTCAACACTCACAGGGATTGGAACGACTAATGAAAAACTGTTTTTT. The chain has TRBV18 and TRBJ1-4; D is possibly TRBD1 (6 bases). The V gene lost 5 bases and the J gene lost 2 bases, with 21 bases spanning the gap. The CDR3 covers 18 residues. Germline V gene lookup returns CDR1 KGHSH and CDR2 LQKENI.

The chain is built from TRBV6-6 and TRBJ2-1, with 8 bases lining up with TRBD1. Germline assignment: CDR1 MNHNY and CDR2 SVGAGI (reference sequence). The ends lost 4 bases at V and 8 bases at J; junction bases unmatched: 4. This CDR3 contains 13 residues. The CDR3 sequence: CASSSETGDEQFF. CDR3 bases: TGTGCCAGCAGTTCCGAGACAGGGGATGAGCAGTTCTTC.

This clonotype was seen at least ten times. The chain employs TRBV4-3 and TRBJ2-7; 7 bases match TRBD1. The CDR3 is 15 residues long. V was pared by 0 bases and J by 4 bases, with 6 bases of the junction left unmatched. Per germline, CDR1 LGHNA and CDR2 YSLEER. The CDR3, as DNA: TGCGCCAGCAGCCAAGACCCCACAGGGGCATACGAGCAGTACTTC. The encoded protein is CASSQDPTGAYEQYF.

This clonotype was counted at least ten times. The CDR3 DNA follows: TGTGCCAGCAGTTTAAACTCCGGGACAGGGGTATTTGGCTACACCTTC. It is translated as CASSLNSGTGVFGYTF. The chain couples TRBV27 to TRBJ1-2, with TRBD1 matching over 10 bases. Germline V gene sequence: CDR1 MNHEY, CDR2 SMNVEV (reference sequence). The CDR3 contains 16 residues. Trimming cost V 2 bases and J 7 bases; bases outside gene matches: 10.

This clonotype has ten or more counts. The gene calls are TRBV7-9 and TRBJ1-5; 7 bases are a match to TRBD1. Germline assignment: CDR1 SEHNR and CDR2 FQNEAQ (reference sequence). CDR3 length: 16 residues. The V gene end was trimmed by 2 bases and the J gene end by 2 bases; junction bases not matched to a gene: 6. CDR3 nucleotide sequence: TGTGCCAGCAGCTTACAGACAGGGAAGGGCAATCAGCCCCAGCATTTT. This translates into CASSLQTGKGNQPQHF.

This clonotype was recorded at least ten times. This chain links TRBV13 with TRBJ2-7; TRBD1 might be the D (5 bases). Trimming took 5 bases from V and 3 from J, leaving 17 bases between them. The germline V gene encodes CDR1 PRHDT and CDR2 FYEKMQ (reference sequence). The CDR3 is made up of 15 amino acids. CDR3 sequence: CASSALGEHSYEQYF. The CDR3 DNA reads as TGTGCCAGCAGCGCATTAGGGGAACATAGCTACGAGCAGTACTTC.

The CDR3 sequence: CSAAGVSYEQFF. The CDR3 region has the DNA TGCAGTGCAGCGGGAGTAAGCTATGAGCAGTTCTTC. This chain links TRBV20-1 with TRBJ2-1; TRBD2 aligns across 8 bases. This CDR3 spans 12 amino acids. V gave up 6 bases and J gave up 8 bases; unmatched junction bases: 6. CDR1 and CDR2 from the germline V gene are DFQATT and SNEGSKA (reference sequence).

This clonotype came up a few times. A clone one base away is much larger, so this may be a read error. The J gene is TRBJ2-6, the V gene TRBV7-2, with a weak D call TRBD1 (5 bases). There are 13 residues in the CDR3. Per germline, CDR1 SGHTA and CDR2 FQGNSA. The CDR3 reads CASSRAGANVRTF. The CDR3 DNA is TGTGCCAGCAGTCGGGCTGGGGCCAACGTCCGGACTTTC.

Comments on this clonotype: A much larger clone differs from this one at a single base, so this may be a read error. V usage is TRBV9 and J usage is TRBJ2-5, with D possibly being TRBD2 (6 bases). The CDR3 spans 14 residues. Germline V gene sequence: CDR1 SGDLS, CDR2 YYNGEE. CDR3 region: CASSFRGTQEIQYF. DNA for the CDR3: TGTGCCAGCAGCTTCCGGGGGACCCAAGAGATCCAGTACTTC.

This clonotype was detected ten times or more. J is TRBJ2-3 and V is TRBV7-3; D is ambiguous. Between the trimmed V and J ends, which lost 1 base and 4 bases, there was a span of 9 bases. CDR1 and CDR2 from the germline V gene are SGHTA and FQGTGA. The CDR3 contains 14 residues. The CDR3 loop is CASSLSRDADTQYF. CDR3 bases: TGTGCCAGCAGCTTAAGCCGAGACGCAGATACGCAGTATTTT.

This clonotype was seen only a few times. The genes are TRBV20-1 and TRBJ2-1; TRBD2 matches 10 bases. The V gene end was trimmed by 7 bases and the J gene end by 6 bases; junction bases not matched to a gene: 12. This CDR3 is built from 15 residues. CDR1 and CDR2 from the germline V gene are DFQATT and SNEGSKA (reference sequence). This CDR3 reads CSVGLAGAFSNEQFF. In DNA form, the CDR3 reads TGCAGTGTTGGCCTAGCGGGAGCTTTTTCCAATGAGCAGTTCTTC.

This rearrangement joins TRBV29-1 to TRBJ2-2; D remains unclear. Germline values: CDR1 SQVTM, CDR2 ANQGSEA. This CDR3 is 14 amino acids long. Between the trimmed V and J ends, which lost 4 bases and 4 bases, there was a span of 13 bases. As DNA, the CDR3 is TGCAGCGTTGGTGGCCCCTCGATCACCGGGGAGCTGTTTTTT. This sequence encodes CSVGGPSITGELFF.

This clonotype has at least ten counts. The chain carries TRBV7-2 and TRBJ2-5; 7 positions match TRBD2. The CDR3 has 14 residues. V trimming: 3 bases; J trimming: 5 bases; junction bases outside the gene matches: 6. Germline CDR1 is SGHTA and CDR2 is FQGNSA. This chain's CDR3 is CASSLGGTPETQYF. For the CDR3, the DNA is TGTGCCAGCAGCTTGGGAGGGACCCCGGAGACCCAGTACTTC.